This is a list of T cell receptor beta chains from one sample in a study of response to subunit inactivated influenza vaccine. Via MiXCR, TCRdb re-called the RT-PCR reads, giving one row per CDR3 protein. The data show fewer than 350,000 distinct CDR3 sequences, around a fifth seen once. Here the sequenced sample was PBMCs from blood, taken approximately 20 months after vaccination. The receptors come from a man between 50 and 75 years old who received an inactivated influenza vaccine. The CDR3 runs from the conserved cysteine through the conserved F or W. The D gene is left open where the match is weak.

V,length,D,CDR3
TRBV19,15,.,CASLRTVSSGNTIYF
TRBV2,15,.,CASRADWGATYEQYF
TRBV25-1,12,TRBD1,CASRDRMYEQYF
TRBV5-1,14,TRBD1,CASSQKQGDTEAFF
TRBV6-2/TRBV6-3,13,.,CASSYSGGHEQFF
TRBV29-1,13,.,CSVVRKMNTEAFF
TRBV20-1,13,.,CSARDRGYNEQFF
TRBV6-1,15,TRBD1,CASSEGDREKETQYF
TRBV6-5,13,.,CASSYRWNTEAFF
TRBV7-2,15,.,CASSLVGAGWQPQHF
TRBV6-2/TRBV6-3,14,.,CASSYLDTNYGYTF
TRBV28,15,TRBD1,CASSSILRQGYEQYF
TRBV9,16,.,CASSSSSRVPPYGYTF
TRBV5-1,18,TRBD2,CASSLRQGLAGSPGKQYF
TRBV10-2,15,TRBD1,CASSELDRARPPLHF
TRBV21-1,9,.,CSGANVLTF
TRBV12-3/TRBV12-4,12,.,CASSQTRETQYF
TRBV19,15,.,CASSPVAANTGELFF
TRBV5-6,15,.,CASSLNRLRRAEAFF
TRBV20-1,13,.,CSARPREGKGYTF
TRBV20-1,15,TRBD2,CSASLAGVSSYEQYF
TRBV12-3/TRBV12-4,17,TRBD1,CASSLENYRGRDSPLHF
TRBV6-2/TRBV6-3,14,.,CASSPAAYTDTQYF
TRBV12-3/TRBV12-4,15,.,CASRLSDSSYNEQFF
TRBV4-3,17,.,CASSQGVPQTTNEKLFF
TRBV4-3,15,.,CASSQDPGRPDTQYF
TRBV28,12,TRBD1,CASSLSLGGPTF
TRBV28,18,.,CASNIFRGDPPDTGELFF
TRBV12-3/TRBV12-4,15,TRBD1,CASSPGQGITGELFF
TRBV29-1,12,.,CSVDPGQGKAFF
TRBV5-5,14,.,CASSLEAGENTIYF
TRBV20-1,14,.,CSASPPGTQETQYF
TRBV28,15,TRBD1,CASSLGDRGNTEAFF
TRBV11-2,17,TRBD1,CASSSLYRTGRNYGYTF
TRBV5-1,16,.,CASSLGPLGAEKPQHF
TRBV12-3/TRBV12-4,15,.,CASSLGAEYNSPLHF
TRBV12-3/TRBV12-4,12,.,CASSYGSNRQYF
TRBV12-3/TRBV12-4,15,.,CASSSPGRAYNEQFF
TRBV5-5,16,.,CASSLAGTYYNSPLHF
TRBV9,15,TRBD2,CASSVSGNSYNEQFF
TRBV7-9,13,TRBD2,CASSEAGVGEQYF
TRBV20-1,15,TRBD1,CSVDRGLSNTGELFF
TRBV27,16,TRBD2,CASSLRVLAGTDEQFF
TRBV29-1,15,TRBD2,CSVVAASGSTDTQYF